These 14 T cell receptor beta chains came from one sample sequenced in a study of blood T cell repertoires in COVID-19 (dated by TCRdb to the early 2020s). Libraries came from the immunoSEQ multiplex PCR assay. Sourced from immuneACCESS, this table was stored by TCRdb with only in-frame sequences that have V and J called. A share of the clones is absent; for the studies checked, an unresolved V gene accounts for under half, and the remainder has no known explanation. Present in this sample are around 200,000 clones, roughly 77% of which were seen just once. Together, the top ten hold about 10% of the sample. The specimen sequenced was PBMCs or T cells enriched from blood (not recorded which). Receptors were obtained from a man aged 35-49 years who had recovered from COVID-19.

The chain is built from TRBV7-2 and TRBJ2-1; no reliable D call. Trimming cost V 2 bases and J 4 bases, with 3 bases left between them. Germline CDR1 and CDR2: SGHTA and FQGNSA. The CDR3 sequence is 12 residues long. The CDR3 DNA is TGTGCCAGCAGCTTACAGTACAATGAGCAGTTCTTC. Its translation is CASSLQYNEQFF. Supplemented by reference TRBV7-2 and TRBJ2-1, the full variable domain reads GAGVSQSPSNKVTEKGKDVELRCDPISGHTALYWYRQSLGQGLEFLIYFQGNSAPDKSGLPSDRFSAERTGGSVSTLTIQRTQQEDSAVYLCASSLQYNEQFFGPGTRLTVL.

The chain uses TRBV2 and TRBJ1-1, with no clear D. Germline V CDR1 and CDR2: SNHLY, FYNNEI. Between the trimmed V and J ends, which lost 5 bases and 2 bases, there was a span of 3 bases. This CDR3 is 11 amino acids long. CDR3 sequence: CASSLNTEAFF. The CDR3 DNA reads as TGTGCCAGCAGTTTAAACACTGAAGCTTTCTTT.

Many counts were recorded for this clone. The rearrangement uses TRBV6-1 and TRBJ2-1; TRBD2 might be the D (6 bases). V lost 3 bases and J 3 bases, leaving 15 bases between the germline ends. Germline V gene lookup returns CDR1 MNHNS and CDR2 SASEGT. The CDR3 spans 16 residues. The CDR3 coding sequence is TGTGCCAGCAGTGATTTCGGGCTAGCGAACTACAATGAGCAGTTCTTC. Its translation: CASSDFGLANYNEQFF.

The J gene is TRBJ1-5, the V gene TRBV19, with 8 bases identical to TRBD1. The ends lost 6 bases at V and 3 bases at J; junction bases unmatched: 7. Germline CDR1 reads LNHDA; CDR2 reads SQIVND (reference sequence). This CDR3 region has 15 residues. CDR3 in amino acids: CASRPGQVDNQPQHF. The CDR3 DNA sequence: TGTGCCAGTAGACCGGGACAGGTCGACAATCAGCCCCAGCATTTT.

The chain carries TRBV19 and TRBJ1-2; a weak D match, TRBD1 (6 bases). In germline, CDR1 is LNHDA, CDR2 SQIVND (reference sequence). The CDR3 runs 14 residues. V lost 1 base and J 6 bases, leaving 12 bases between the germline ends. The CDR3 bases are TGTGCCAGTAGTATAGTCCAAACAGGGAATGGCTACACCTTC. Protein: CASSIVQTGNGYTF.

This sequence joins TRBV19 and TRBJ1-5; 7 bases line up with TRBD1. The CDR3 has 14 amino acids. V was pared by 3 bases and J by 12 bases, with 11 bases of the junction left unmatched. Germline CDR1 and CDR2: LNHDA and SQIVND (reference sequence). Written as DNA, the CDR3 is TGTGCCAGTAGTATCGGGCAGGGGGAAAGTCTCCAGCATTTT. It is translated as CASSIGQGESLQHF.

The CDR3 DNA is TGCGCCAGCAGCTTACAGGGGAGTCGGTATGGCTACACCTTC. This encodes CASSLQGSRYGYTF. V is TRBV5-1 and J is TRBJ1-2, with 7 bases fitting TRBD1. CDR3 length: 14 residues. Unmatched junction bases numbered 6, after V lost 2 bases and J lost 5 bases. The V gene's germline CDR1 is SGHRS and CDR2 YFSETQ.

As DNA, the CDR3 is TGTGCCAGTAGTAATCGGGAAACCGTCTATGGCTACACCTTC. Translation: CASSNRETVYGYTF. V gene TRBV19 combines with J gene TRBJ1-2; D ambiguous. V shed 4 bases and J shed 4 bases, with 13 bases lying between them. This CDR3 comprises 14 residues. CDR1 and CDR2 from the germline V gene are LNHDA and SQIVND (reference sequence).

This chain joins TRBV2 and TRBJ2-1; D not certain. Germline V gene data show CDR1 as SNHLY and CDR2 as FYNNEI. The V and J ends lost 6 bases and 8 bases respectively, with 8 bases between them. The CDR3 contains 11 residues. The CDR3 coding sequence is TGTGCCAGCAGCCCGGTCTATGAGCAGTTCTTC. It specifies CASSPVYEQFF.

CDR3 residues: CASRKFGTDTQYF. The CDR3, as DNA: TGTGCCAGCAGGAAATTCGGGACAGATACGCAGTATTTT. The chain uses TRBV2 and TRBJ2-3; D call uncertain. In germline, CDR1 is SNHLY, CDR2 FYNNEI. The CDR3 runs 13 residues. V was pared by 6 bases and J by 3 bases, with 10 bases between.

As to this clone: This CDR3 is missing its conserved last phenylalanine or tryptophan, likely due to a read error. The DNA is left out, because the CDR3 cannot be placed on it with certainty; the CDR3 is given as TCRdb lists it. J is TRBJ1-1 and V is TRBV28; the table's D call, TRBD1, was not checked against the DNA. Germline CDR1 reads MDHEN; CDR2 reads SYDVKM. The CDR3 is made up of 12 amino acids, end residues included. CDR3 protein: CASSKTGGNFLG.

The CDR3 DNA follows: TGTGCCAGCAGCTTAGGCGGGAGGAAACCTAATGAGCAGTTCTTC. Amino acids: CASSLGGRKPNEQFF. The V gene is TRBV5-5, the J gene TRBJ2-1, with TRBD2 identical over 8 bases. Germline V gene sequence: CDR1 SGHKS, CDR2 YYEKEE (reference sequence). V was pared by 2 bases and J by 7 bases, with 8 bases of the junction left unmatched. This CDR3 has 15 residues. The variable domain in full, completed from reference TRBV5-5 and TRBJ2-1, reads DAGVTQSPTHLIKTRGQQVTLRCSPISGHKSVSWYQQVLGQGPQFIFQYYEKEERGRGNFPDRFSARQFPNYSSELNVNALLLGDSALYLCASSLGGRKPNEQFFGPGTRLTVL.

This clone was seen a handful of times. The chain links TRBV24-1 to TRBJ1-1, with 9 bases matching TRBD1. This CDR3 is built from 14 residues. CDR1 KGHDR and CDR2 SFDVKD come from the germline V gene. J lost 3 bases, V lost 7 bases, and 5 bases had no gene match. CDR3 region: CATSQDRGDTEAFF. The CDR3 region has the DNA TGTGCCACCAGCCAAGACAGGGGGGACACTGAAGCTTTCTTT.

This rearrangement joins TRBV3-1 (or the pseudogene TRBV3-2) to TRBJ2-2; D is unresolved. V was pared by 7 bases and J by 5 bases, with 8 bases between. The CDR3 runs to 12 residues. Germline lookup yields CDR1 LGHDT and CDR2 YNNKEL (reference sequence). CDR3: CASTRVTGELFF. CDR3 DNA: TGTGCCAGCACCCGCGTTACCGGGGAGCTGTTTTTT.